The T cell receptor (beta chain) under discussion was sequenced for a study of blood T cell repertoires in COVID-19. Background on the study: Both acute and convalescent COVID-19 samples were obtained from the United States, Italy and Spain.

This CDR3 is 15 amino acids long. V gave up 0 bases and J gave up 3 bases, with 12 bases separating them. CDR1 is MNHEY and CDR2 is SVGAGI in the germline V gene. The age range of participants was 18 to 89 years, with residence in about 25 US areas. Sequencing was performed with immunoSEQ multiplex PCR; in TCRdb, only in-frame clones are kept and a portion is missing. The sample yields about 170,000 clones, 70% to 90% seen once. This clone was found a few times. The receptor's source is a woman aged 18 to 35 who had recovered from COVID-19. Sequenced sample: PBMCs or T cells enriched from blood (not recorded which). The V call is TRBV6-5, the J call TRBJ2-7, with a weak D call TRBD1 (6 bases). The CDR3 nucleotides are TGTGCCAGCAGTTACTCCCGGGACAAACTCTACGAGCAGTACTTC. This encodes CASSYSRDKLYEQYF.